The present T cell receptor (beta chain) was sequenced within a study of blood T cell repertoires in COVID-19. The V segment lost 10 bases and the J segment 4 bases; nucleotides outside the gene matches: 6. The CDR3 spans 13 residues. Germline V gene sequence: CDR1 MNHEY, CDR2 SVGAGI. Assay: immunoSEQ multiplex PCR; the TCRdb copy retains only in-frame clones and omits some. This sample has some 41,000 clones, with 87% found just once. This TCR was sampled from a woman older than 75 with active COVID-19. V is TRBV6-5 and J is TRBJ1-4; 7 bases fit TRBD1. Sequenced material: peripheral blood. DNA for the CDR3: TGTGCCACCCAGACAGGGATTAATGAAAAACTGTTTTTT. This translates into CATQTGINEKLFF.